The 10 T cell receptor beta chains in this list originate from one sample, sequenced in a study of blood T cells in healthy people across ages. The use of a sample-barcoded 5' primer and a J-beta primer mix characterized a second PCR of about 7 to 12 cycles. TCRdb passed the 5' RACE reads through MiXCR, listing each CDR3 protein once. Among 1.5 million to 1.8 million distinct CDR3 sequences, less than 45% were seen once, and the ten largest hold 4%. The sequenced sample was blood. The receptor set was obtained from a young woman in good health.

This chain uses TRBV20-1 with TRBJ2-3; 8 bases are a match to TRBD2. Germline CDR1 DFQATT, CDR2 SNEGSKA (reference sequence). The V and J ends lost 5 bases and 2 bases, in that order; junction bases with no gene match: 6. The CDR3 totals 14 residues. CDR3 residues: CSALRTSNTDTQYF. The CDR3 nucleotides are TGCAGTGCTCTCAGGACTAGCAACACAGATACGCAGTATTTT.

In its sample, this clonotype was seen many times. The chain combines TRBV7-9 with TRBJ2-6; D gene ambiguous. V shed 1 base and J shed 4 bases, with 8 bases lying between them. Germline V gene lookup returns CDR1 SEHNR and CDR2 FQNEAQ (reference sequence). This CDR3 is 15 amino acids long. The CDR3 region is CASSLVGSGANVLTF. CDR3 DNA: TGTGCCAGCAGCTTAGTTGGTAGCGGGGCCAACGTCCTGACTTTC.

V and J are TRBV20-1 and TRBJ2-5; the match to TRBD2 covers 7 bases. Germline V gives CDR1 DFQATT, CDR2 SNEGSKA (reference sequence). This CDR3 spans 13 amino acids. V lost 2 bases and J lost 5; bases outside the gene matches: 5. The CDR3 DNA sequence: TGCAGTGCTAGACTAGCGGTATGGGAGACCCAGTACTTC. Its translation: CSARLAVWETQYF.

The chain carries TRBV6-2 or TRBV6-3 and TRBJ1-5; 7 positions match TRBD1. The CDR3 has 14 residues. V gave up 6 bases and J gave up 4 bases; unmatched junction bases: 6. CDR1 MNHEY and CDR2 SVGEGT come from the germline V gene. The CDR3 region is CASRGTAQNQPQHF. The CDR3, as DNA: TGTGCCAGCAGGGGGACAGCTCAAAATCAGCCCCAGCATTTT.

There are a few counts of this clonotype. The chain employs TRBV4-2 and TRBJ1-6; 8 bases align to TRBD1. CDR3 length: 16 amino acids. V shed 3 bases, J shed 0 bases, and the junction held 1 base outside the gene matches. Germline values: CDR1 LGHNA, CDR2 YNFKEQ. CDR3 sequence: CASSHTGGSYNSPLHF. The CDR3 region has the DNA TGTGCCAGCAGCCACACAGGGGGCTCCTATAATTCACCCCTCCACTTT.

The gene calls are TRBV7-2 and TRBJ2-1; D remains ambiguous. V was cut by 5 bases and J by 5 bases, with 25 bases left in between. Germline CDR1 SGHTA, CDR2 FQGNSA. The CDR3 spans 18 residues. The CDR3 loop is CASSLHDGAFYPDNEQFF. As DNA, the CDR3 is TGTGCCAGCAGCCTTCACGACGGAGCGTTTTACCCGGACAATGAGCAGTTCTTC.

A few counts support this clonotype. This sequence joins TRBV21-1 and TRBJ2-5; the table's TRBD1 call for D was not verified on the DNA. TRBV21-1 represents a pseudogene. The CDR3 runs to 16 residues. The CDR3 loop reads CASRVKQGGIGETQYF. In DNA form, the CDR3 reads TGTGCCAGCAGAGTGAAACAGGGCGGAATCGGAGAGACCCAGTACTTC.

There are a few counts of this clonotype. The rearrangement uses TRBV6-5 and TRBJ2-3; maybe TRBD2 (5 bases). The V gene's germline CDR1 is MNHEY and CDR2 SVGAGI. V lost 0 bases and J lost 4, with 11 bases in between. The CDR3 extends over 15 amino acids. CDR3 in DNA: TGTGCCAGCAGTTACTCGATGCTAGCCCCAGATACGCAGTATTTT. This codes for CASSYSMLAPDTQYF.

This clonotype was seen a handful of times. This CDR3 reads CASSSGGSLSNEQFF. DNA of the CDR3: TGTGCCAGCAGTTCCGGAGGTAGCTTGAGCAATGAGCAGTTCTTC. The rearrangement uses TRBV6-5 and TRBJ2-1, with D perhaps matching TRBD2 (5 bases). The germline V gene has CDR1 MNHEY and CDR2 SVGAGI. Between the trimmed V and J ends, which lost 4 bases and 6 bases, there was a span of 16 bases. This CDR3 is built from 15 residues.

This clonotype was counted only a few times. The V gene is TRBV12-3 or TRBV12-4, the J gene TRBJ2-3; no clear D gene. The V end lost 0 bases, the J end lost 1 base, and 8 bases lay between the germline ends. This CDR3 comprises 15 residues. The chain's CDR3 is CASSLALRGTDTQYF. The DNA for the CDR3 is TGTGCCAGCAGTTTAGCCCTGAGAGGCACAGATACGCAGTATTTT.